Listed below are T cell receptor beta chains from one sample, sequenced in a study of identical twins. MiXCR was run by TCRdb on the 5' RACE reads, yielding one entry per CDR3 protein. The table includes some 1,600,000 distinct CDR3 sequences, under 35% detected once. Input material: cord blood. These receptors all stem from a newborn girl in good health. Both conserved end residues are part of each CDR3. Fields, in order: D gene, clone size, J gene, V gene, CDR3 protein, CDR3 DNA. D genes are given only for firm matches. For some rows the clone size is stated as once, few or many, or as a class when expanded; others skip it.

D gene: -; clone size: -; J gene: TRBJ1-1; V gene: TRBV12-3/TRBV12-4; CDR3 protein: CASIPPPILNTEAFF; CDR3 DNA: TGTGCCAGCATTCCTCCACCAATTTTGAACACTGAAGCTTTCTTT
D gene: TRBD2; clone size: few; J gene: TRBJ2-1; V gene: TRBV30; CDR3 protein: CAWSSGLAVDEQFF; CDR3 DNA: TGTGCCTGGAGTTCGGGACTAGCCGTGGATGAGCAGTTCTTC
D gene: -; clone size: few; J gene: TRBJ2-3; V gene: TRBV5-4; CDR3 protein: CASSLVLGGPSTDTQYF; CDR3 DNA: TGTGCCAGCAGCTTGGTGCTTGGCGGACCTAGCACAGATACGCAGTATTTT
D gene: TRBD1; clone size: few; J gene: TRBJ1-2; V gene: TRBV4-2; CDR3 protein: CASSHPDRTNGYTF; CDR3 DNA: TGTGCCAGCAGCCACCCGGACAGGACGAATGGCTACACCTTC
D gene: -; clone size: -; J gene: TRBJ2-3; V gene: TRBV7-2; CDR3 protein: CASSLVEGLSTDTQYF; CDR3 DNA: TGTGCCAGCAGCTTAGTAGAAGGACTTAGCACAGATACGCAGTATTTT
D gene: TRBD1; clone size: once; J gene: TRBJ1-4; V gene: TRBV6-6; CDR3 protein: CASSTDRGREKLFF; CDR3 DNA: TGTGCCAGCAGTACGGACAGGGGGCGAGAAAAACTGTTTTTT
D gene: -; clone size: few; J gene: TRBJ2-7; V gene: TRBV7-8; CDR3 protein: CASSFPGAAYEQYF; CDR3 DNA: TGTGCCAGCAGCTTTCCGGGGGCCGCCTACGAGCAGTACTTC
D gene: TRBD2; clone size: -; J gene: TRBJ2-3; V gene: TRBV7-2; CDR3 protein: CASSLRLPTSYFSTDTQYF; CDR3 DNA: TGTGCCAGCAGCTTACGACTCCCGACTAGCTATTTTAGCACAGATACGCAGTATTTT
D gene: -; clone size: few; J gene: TRBJ1-5; V gene: TRBV20-1; CDR3 protein: CSVQTTGNQPQHF; CDR3 DNA: TGCAGTGTCCAGACTACGGGCAATCAGCCCCAGCATTTT
D gene: -; clone size: -; J gene: TRBJ1-5; V gene: TRBV28; CDR3 protein: CASTKGRRANQPQHF; CDR3 DNA: TGTGCCAGCACCAAGGGACGGCGAGCCAATCAGCCCCAGCATTTT
D gene: TRBD2; clone size: -; J gene: TRBJ2-1; V gene: TRBV11-3; CDR3 protein: CASSLGGSLYYNEQFF; CDR3 DNA: TGTGCCAGCAGCTTAGGCGGGAGTCTTTACTACAATGAGCAGTTCTTC